The clone carrying this T cell receptor (beta chain) was observed a single time. Its antigen is as yet unknown. This entry comes from a study of cytomegalovirus exposure and HLA in healthy donors. The study, taken as a whole, reports: The productive fraction for most TCR beta V segments was about 87% or about 30% in an earlier analysis.

Trimming cost V 5 bases and J 5 bases, with 21 bases left between them. CDR3 size: 16 residues. Germline V gene data show CDR1 as MNHEY and CDR2 as SMNVEV (reference sequence). Primers: 60 Vbeta forward and 13 Jbeta reverse. Method: immunoSEQ multiplex PCR; TCRdb's copy keeps in-frame clones and lacks some. The data show about 200,000 clones, 82% seen once. Sequenced: PBMCs. The rearrangement uses TRBV27 and TRBJ2-5, with D possibly matching TRBD2 (7 bases). The clonotype originates from a boy younger than 10 in good health and CMV-seronegative. This CDR3 reads CASSRSRGGAVETQYF. The DNA of the CDR3 is TGTGCCAGCAGTCGCTCTCGCGGGGGCGCCGTGGAGACCCAGTACTTC.